Reported below is one T cell receptor (beta chain). Its antigen is as yet unknown. The record originates from a study of graft-versus-host responses after intestinal transplantation. Background on the study: Multivisceral, liver-intestinal, or isolated intestinal grafts went to recipients. After anti-thymocyte globulin induction, recipients took tacrolimus and steroids for two to three years.

V was trimmed by 4 bases and J by 4 bases, leaving 20 bases between them. The CDR3 is 16 residues long. Profiling relied on immunoSEQ multiplex PCR, and the TCRdb table lists in-frame clones only, not all of them. The sample has about 97,000 clones, roughly 91% seen once. Notes on the study in general: Across patients carrying graft-donor T cell macrochimerism, allografts held high graft-versus-host to host-versus-graft clonal ratios. GvH clones were found in recipient marrow; some appeared first in ileum or blood.

The specimen comprised unstimulated CD4+ T cells sorted from spleen or lymph node cells, sampled before transplant. The chain combines TRBV5-3 with TRBJ1-1; D perhaps matches TRBD1 (6 bases). TRBV5-3 has ORF status, its function being uncertain. The source is a human donor who was the organ donor for an intestinal transplant. The DNA of the CDR3 is TGTGCCAGAAGCCCCCCTCGGCCTACAGGGAGCACTGAAGCTTTCTTT. It yields the protein CARSPPRPTGSTEAFF.